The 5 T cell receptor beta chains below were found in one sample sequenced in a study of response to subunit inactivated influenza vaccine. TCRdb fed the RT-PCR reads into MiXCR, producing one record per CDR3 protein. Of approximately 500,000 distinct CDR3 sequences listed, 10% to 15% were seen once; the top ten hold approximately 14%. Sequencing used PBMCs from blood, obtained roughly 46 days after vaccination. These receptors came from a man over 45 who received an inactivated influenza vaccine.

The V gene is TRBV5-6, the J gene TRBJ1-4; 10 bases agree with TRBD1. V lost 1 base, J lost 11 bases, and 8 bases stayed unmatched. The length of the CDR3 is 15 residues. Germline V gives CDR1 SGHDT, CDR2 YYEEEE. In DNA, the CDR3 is TGTGCCAGCAGCTTGCTCGGGACAGGGGCCTGGAAACTGTTTTTT. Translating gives CASSLLGTGAWKLFF.

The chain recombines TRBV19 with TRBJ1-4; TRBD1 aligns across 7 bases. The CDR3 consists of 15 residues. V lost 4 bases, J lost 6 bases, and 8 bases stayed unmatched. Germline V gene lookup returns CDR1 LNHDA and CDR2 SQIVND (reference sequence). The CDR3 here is CASSSSPGQHEKLFF. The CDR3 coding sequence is TGTGCCAGTAGTAGCTCACCGGGACAGCATGAAAAACTGTTTTTT.

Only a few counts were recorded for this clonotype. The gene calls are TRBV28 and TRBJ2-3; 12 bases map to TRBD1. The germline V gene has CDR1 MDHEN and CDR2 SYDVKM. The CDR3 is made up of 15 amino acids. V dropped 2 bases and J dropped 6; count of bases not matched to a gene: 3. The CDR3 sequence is CASSLGTGGPDTQYF. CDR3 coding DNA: TGTGCCAGCAGTTTAGGGACAGGGGGCCCCGATACGCAGTATTTT.

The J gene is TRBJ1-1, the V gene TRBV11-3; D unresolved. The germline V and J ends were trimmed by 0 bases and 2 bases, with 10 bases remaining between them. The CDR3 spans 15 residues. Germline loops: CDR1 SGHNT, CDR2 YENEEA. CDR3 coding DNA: TGTGCCAGCAGCTTAGATTCAGGACCTAACACTGAAGCTTTCTTT. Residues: CASSLDSGPNTEAFF.

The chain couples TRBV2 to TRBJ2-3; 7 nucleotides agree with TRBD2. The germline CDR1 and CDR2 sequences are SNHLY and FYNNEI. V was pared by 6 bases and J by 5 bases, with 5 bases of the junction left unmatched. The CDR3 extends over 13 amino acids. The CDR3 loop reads CASRWEGIDTQYF. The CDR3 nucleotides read TGTGCCAGCAGGTGGGAGGGCATAGATACGCAGTATTTT.